These T cell receptor beta chains were read from a single sample in a study of T cell repertoires in aging, cancer and after chemotherapy. TCRdb called the multiplex PCR reads again in MiXCR, with one record for every CDR3 protein. The sample contains thousands of distinct CDR3 sequences, 45% to 65% of which appear only once. Source material: blood. Receptor source: a human donor in good health. Both conserved end residues are part of each CDR3. The D gene is left open where the match is weak. Where a row states a size, it is once, few, many or the class of an expanded clone; other rows omit it.

abundance: .; v_gene: TRBV6-1; d_gene: TRBD1; j_gene: TRBJ2-1; CDR3nt: TGTGCCAGCAGTGACCTGGACAGGGCTGAGCAGTTCTTC; CDR3aa: CASSDLDRAEQFF
abundance: few; v_gene: TRBV19; d_gene: TRBD1; j_gene: TRBJ1-2; CDR3nt: TGTGCCAGTAGTATTGGGGTCCAGGGGGCCCATGGCTACACCTTC; CDR3aa: CASSIGVQGAHGYTF
abundance: .; v_gene: TRBV6-5; d_gene: TRBD1; j_gene: TRBJ1-3; CDR3nt: TGTGCCAGCAGGACAGGGAATGCCGGAAACACCATATATTTT; CDR3aa: CASRTGNAGNTIYF
abundance: few; v_gene: TRBV19; d_gene: .; j_gene: TRBJ2-2; CDR3nt: TGTGCCAGTAGGAAACCAGGGAAGGACACCGGGGAGCTGTTTTTT; CDR3aa: CASRKPGKDTGELFF
abundance: .; v_gene: TRBV18; d_gene: .; j_gene: TRBJ1-5; CDR3nt: TGTGCCAGCTCACCACCCGGGACCAAGCGTGGCAATCAGCCCCAGCATTTT; CDR3aa: CASSPPGTKRGNQPQHF
abundance: .; v_gene: TRBV19; d_gene: TRBD2; j_gene: TRBJ2-2; CDR3nt: TGTGCCAGTAGGCGACTAGCGGGACACACCGGGGAGCTGTTTTTT; CDR3aa: CASRRLAGHTGELFF
abundance: .; v_gene: TRBV10-3; d_gene: TRBD1; j_gene: TRBJ1-6; CDR3nt: TGTGCCAGCAGTCGGACAGGGGGCGAATCACCCCTCCACTTT; CDR3aa: CASSRTGGESPLHF
abundance: .; v_gene: TRBV12-3/TRBV12-4; d_gene: .; j_gene: TRBJ1-2; CDR3nt: TGTGCCAGCAGTTTCGTGCAAGACTATGGCTACACCTTC; CDR3aa: CASSFVQDYGYTF
abundance: .; v_gene: TRBV29-1; d_gene: TRBD1; j_gene: TRBJ1-2; CDR3nt: TGCAGCGTTGAGACCCCTAGGAGACAGGGCTTCGGCTACACCTTC; CDR3aa: CSVETPRRQGFGYTF
abundance: few; v_gene: TRBV7-6; d_gene: .; j_gene: TRBJ1-2; CDR3nt: TGTGCCAGCAGCTTAAAAGGGGACTATGGCTACACCTTC; CDR3aa: CASSLKGDYGYTF
abundance: .; v_gene: TRBV5-5; d_gene: TRBD1; j_gene: TRBJ2-3; CDR3nt: TGTGCCAGCAGCTCACTTGACAGGGGGTTAGAAGATACGCAGTATTTT; CDR3aa: CASSSLDRGLEDTQYF
abundance: .; v_gene: TRBV29-1; d_gene: TRBD1; j_gene: TRBJ2-7; CDR3nt: TGCAGCGCCGGCGGACAGGGGGCCTTCTACGAGCAGTACTTC; CDR3aa: CSAGGQGAFYEQYF
abundance: .; v_gene: TRBV30; d_gene: .; j_gene: TRBJ2-7; CDR3nt: TGTGCCTGGAACCGGCAAGCAACCTACGAGCAGTACTTC; CDR3aa: CAWNRQATYEQYF
abundance: once; v_gene: TRBV6-1; d_gene: .; j_gene: TRBJ1-2; CDR3nt: TGTGCCAGCAGTGGCCCTGGCTACACCTTC; CDR3aa: CASSGPGYTF
abundance: .; v_gene: TRBV19; d_gene: .; j_gene: TRBJ1-4; CDR3nt: TGTGCCAGTAGACCAGCGGACAGACGTAATGAAAAACTGTTTTTT; CDR3aa: CASRPADRRNEKLFF